This T cell receptor (beta chain) is from a study of CD8 T cells in ankylosing spondylitis (TCRdb year 2017). Regarding the research as a whole: To find TCR variants linked to disease, the study profiled T cell receptor beta repertoires in ankylosing spondylitis patients and healthy donors. The full study cohort was made up of 25 ankylosing spondylitis patients and 108 healthy donors. Samples of peripheral blood were taken, and for ankylosing spondylitis patients, synovial fluid was collected as well. Findings and caveats that apply to the study as a whole: Some of the motif variants had been reported before in the synovial fluid and blood of reactive arthritis patients, a finding that suggests common disease-initiation mechanisms. The disease-linked clones were reported as significantly enriched in matched synovial fluid samples from ankylosing spondylitis patients. The disease-linked clones had a CD8+ phenotype and were found at relatively low frequencies in peripheral blood. A TCR beta motif of several highly homologous amino acid variants appeared characteristic of blood from ankylosing spondylitis patients.

The sequencing machine was an Illumina HiSeq 2500. TCR beta libraries were prepared by quantitative 5'-RACE with molecular barcodes. The study's own analysis went as follows. Disease-linked TCR variants were identified with a new computational method built on a probabilistic model of VDJ rearrangement. TCRdb ran its own pipeline on the public reads, namely fastp trimming at Q25 and MiXCR clone calling, and kept in-frame beta chains. A single entry per CDR3 protein holds the most common genes and DNA from its merged rows. It is TCRdb's table, rather than the study itself, that gives the V and J calls and clone size. The sample data list around 430,000 distinct CDR3 sequences, and roughly 15% of these were observed just once. The ten largest clonotypes hold just over 1% of the sample. The germline V gene supplies CDR1 WSHSY and CDR2 SAAADI. V lost 6 bases and J lost 2 bases, and the count of bases not matched to a germline gene is 7. CDR3 length: 14 amino acids, cysteine to phenylalanine. Of the read, only the CDR3 DNA is kept; its 42 bases are in frame from base 1.

This clonotype was counted between two and nine times. Its antigen remains unidentified. No much larger clonotype is one base removed from it; base qualities were not supplied. The sequence derives from a male donor with ankylosing spondylitis. The source material was blood, either unsorted or a sorted T cell fraction (not recorded which). The V gene is TRBV10-2 and the J gene is TRBJ2-7; 7 bases in the middle match TRBD1. The CDR3 loop reads CASRDRDSPYEQYF. In nucleotides, the sequence is TGCGCCAGCAGAGACCGGGACAGTCCCTACGAGCAGTACTTC.